Listed here are 26 T cell receptor beta chains from one sample, sequenced in a study of shared clonotypes between healthy human individuals. Generated by immunoSEQ multiplex PCR, the TCRdb table keeps only in-frame clones and is missing some. Of some 2.3 million clones listed, 90% to 95% are singletons. The sample taken for sequencing was naive CD4+ T cells from PBMCs. Subset described: CD45RA+ positively selected. Receptors were obtained from a man aged 18-30 years in good health. Some clones in this sample may be carry-over from other donors' samples.

The chain has TRBV6-7 and TRBJ2-5; D remains ambiguous. TRBV6-7 is given ORF status, its function remaining uncertain. The CDR3 runs 13 residues. The V end was cut by 8 bases, the J end by 1 base, with 11 bases between. As DNA, the CDR3 is TGTGCCAGCGGCCTACACGGCCAAGAGACCCAGTACTTC. It codes for CASGLHGQETQYF.

The rearrangement links TRBV6-6 to TRBJ1-1; D is possibly TRBD1 (6 bases). Germline-derived CDR1 and CDR2 are MNHNY and SVGAGI (reference sequence). Between the trimmed V and J ends, which lost 7 bases and 2 bases, there was a span of 14 bases. This CDR3 has 14 residues. The CDR3 DNA sequence: TGTGCCAGCAACCCCACAGGGATAAACACTGAAGCTTTCTTT. It is translated as CASNPTGINTEAFF.

The rearrangement uses TRBV27 and TRBJ2-1; D is unclear. V lost 2 bases, J lost 3 bases, and 14 bases lay in between. Germline lookup yields CDR1 MNHEY and CDR2 SMNVEV (reference sequence). The CDR3 covers 16 residues. CDR3 region: CASSLGPRAYYNEQFF. The CDR3 coding sequence is TGTGCCAGCAGTTTAGGTCCACGGGCCTACTACAATGAGCAGTTCTTC.

This clone was seen once. V gene TRBV14 combines with J gene TRBJ2-3, with 10 bases matching TRBD2. CDR3 size: 18 residues. Germline V gene data show CDR1 as SGHDN and CDR2 as FVKESK. V shed 1 base and J 2 bases; nucleotides not matched to a gene: 9. The CDR3 loop is CASSQAASGSLLTDTQYF. CDR3 DNA: TGTGCCAGCAGCCAAGCGGCTAGCGGGAGCCTGCTCACAGATACGCAGTATTTT.

The V gene is TRBV6-5, the J gene TRBJ2-2; D unclear. V was cut by 6 bases and J by 4 bases, with 6 bases left in between. The CDR3 has 12 amino acids. Germline CDR1 and CDR2: MNHEY and SVGAGI. In DNA, the CDR3 is TGTGCCAGCAGCCTGTCCACCGGGGAGCTGTTTTTT. Translation: CASSLSTGELFF.

The V call is TRBV10-3, the J call TRBJ2-1; TRBD2 matches 10 bases. The CDR3 extends over 14 amino acids. V lost 2 bases to trimming and J lost 9 bases; unmatched junction nucleotides: 4. Germline-derived CDR1 and CDR2 are ENHRY and SYGVKD. CDR3 in DNA: TGTGCCATCAGTGAGCTAGCGGGAGCGATTGAGCAGTTCTTC. This sequence encodes CAISELAGAIEQFF.

V usage is TRBV29-1 and J usage is TRBJ2-2, with 9 bases that match TRBD1. This CDR3 spans 12 amino acids. Looked up from germline, CDR1 is SQVTM and CDR2 is ANQGSEA. V was clipped by 3 bases and J by 12 bases; unmatched bases: 5. Here the CDR3 DNA reads TGCAGCGTTGAGGGACAGGGCGCGAAGCTGTTTTTT. Translating it yields CSVEGQGAKLFF.

The chain carries TRBV27 and TRBJ1-3; the D gene is possibly TRBD1 (5 bases). CDR1 and CDR2 from the germline V gene are MNHEY and SMNVEV (reference sequence). CDR3 length: 15 amino acids. V shed 5 bases and J shed 4 bases, with 15 bases lying between them. The CDR3 here is CASSPNRGEGNTIYF. CDR3 DNA sequence: TGTGCCAGCAGTCCTAATCGGGGGGAAGGAAACACCATATATTTT.

In DNA, the CDR3 is TGTGCCAGCAGCCCATTCGGGACTAGCGGGAGTGGTGAGCAGTTCTTC. The encoded protein is CASSPFGTSGSGEQFF. This chain links TRBV5-5 with TRBJ2-1; TRBD2 aligns across 14 bases. The CDR3 has 16 residues. CDR1 SGHKS and CDR2 YYEKEE come from the germline V gene (reference sequence). After removal of 4 bases from V and 9 bases from J, the junction contained 9 bases not matched to a gene. Combining the CDR3 with reference TRBV5-5 and TRBJ2-1 gives the whole variable domain DAGVTQSPTHLIKTRGQQVTLRCSPISGHKSVSWYQQVLGQGPQFIFQYYEKEERGRGNFPDRFSARQFPNYSSELNVNALLLGDSALYLCASSPFGTSGSGEQFFGPGTRLTVL.

J is TRBJ2-1 and V is TRBV4-1; TRBD2 might be the D (6 bases). V was pared by 4 bases and J by 4 bases, with 17 bases between. This CDR3 contains 16 residues. Germline CDR1 is MGHRA and CDR2 is YSYEKL. CDR3 region: CASSPPRGSGYNEQFF. CDR3 in DNA: TGCGCCAGCAGCCCCCCCCGAGGTAGCGGATACAATGAGCAGTTCTTC.

The chain couples TRBV2 to TRBJ1-1; TRBD1 might be the D (5 bases). The CDR3 totals 14 residues. Germline V gene sequence: CDR1 SNHLY, CDR2 FYNNEI. Trimming took off 4 bases at V and 7 bases at J, with 16 bases between the two ends. CDR3 sequence reads: CASSAAPGIFEAFF. CDR3 DNA sequence: TGTGCCAGCAGTGCGGCACCAGGGATATTTGAAGCTTTCTTT.

The chain recombines TRBV18 with TRBJ2-3; no clear D. Trimming took off 2 bases at V and 1 base at J, with 13 bases between the two ends. Per germline, CDR1 KGHSH and CDR2 LQKENI. The CDR3 is 16 residues long. The chain's CDR3 is CASSPWRPTRTDTQYF. CDR3 bases: TGTGCCAGCTCACCATGGCGCCCTACCCGCACAGATACGCAGTATTTT. Variable domain in full (rest from reference TRBV18 and TRBJ2-3): NAGVMQNPRHLVRRRGQEARLRCSPMKGHSHVYWYRQLPEEGLKFMVYLQKENIIDESGMPKERFSAEFPKEGPSILRIQQVVRGDSAAYFCASSPWRPTRTDTQYFGPGTRLTVL.

This chain joins TRBV25-1 and TRBJ2-1; D gene ambiguous. The CDR3 is 16 amino acids. Germline V lookup: CDR1 MGHDK, CDR2 SYGVNS. Trimming pared 6 bases from V and 0 bases from J, leaving 15 bases between. The CDR3 region is CASRRNGFSSYNEQFF. The CDR3 DNA is TGTGCCAGCAGGAGGAATGGGTTCTCCTCCTACAATGAGCAGTTCTTC.

The rearrangement uses TRBV9 and TRBJ1-1; D is unclear. The V gene's germline CDR1 is SGDLS and CDR2 YYNGEE. The V gene lost 0 bases and the J gene lost 2 bases, with 11 bases spanning the gap. The CDR3 covers 15 residues. CDR3 in DNA: TGTGCCAGCAGCGTAGGGGCCTTGGCAAACACTGAAGCTTTCTTT. Encoded protein: CASSVGALANTEAFF.

CDR3 nucleotides: TGCGCCAGCAGCTTGACGATGAGGGCGGATACGCAGTATTTT. Amino acids: CASSLTMRADTQYF. The chain employs TRBV5-1 and TRBJ2-3; D is perhaps TRBD2 (5 bases). Germline V gene sequence: CDR1 SGHRS, CDR2 YFSETQ. The CDR3 is 14 residues long. Between the trimmed V and J ends, which lost 1 base and 6 bases, there was a span of 12 bases.

The chain is built from TRBV28 and TRBJ2-2; maybe TRBD2 (5 bases). V lost 7 bases and J 0 bases, leaving 12 bases between the germline ends. There are 15 residues in the CDR3. Germline V gene data show CDR1 as MDHEN and CDR2 as SYDVKM. The CDR3 loop reads CASKTEETNTGELFF. Written as DNA, the CDR3 is TGTGCCAGCAAGACGGAGGAAACGAACACCGGGGAGCTGTTTTTT. The full variable domain, in which reference TRBV28 and TRBJ2-2 provide the parts outside the CDR3, is DVKVTQSSRYLVKRTGEKVFLECVQDMDHENMFWYRQDPGLGLRLIYFSYDVKMKEKGDIPEGYSVSREKKERFSLILESASTNQTSMYLCASKTEETNTGELFFGEGSRLTVL.

This clone has just one count. This rearrangement joins TRBV5-6 to TRBJ2-7; the D gene could be TRBD1 or TRBD2 (6 bases each). The CDR3 loop spans 15 amino acids. CDR1 is SGHDT and CDR2 is YYEEEE in the germline V gene. The V end lost 4 bases, the J end lost 2 bases, and 16 bases lay between the germline ends. This CDR3 reads CASSGNTGGAYEQYF. Here the CDR3 DNA reads TGTGCCAGCAGCGGAAACACCGGGGGCGCCTACGAGCAGTACTTC.

V is TRBV11-2 and J is TRBJ2-1; 12 bases fit TRBD2. The V segment lost 7 bases and the J segment 9 bases; nucleotides outside the gene matches: 13. CDR1 and CDR2 (germline): SGHAT, FQNNGV. The CDR3 length is 16 residues. The CDR3 coding sequence is TGTGCCAGCACTTGGATTACTAGCGGGAGGTATGGTGAGCAGTTCTTC. Its protein product is CASTWITSGRYGEQFF.

In this sample, this clone turned up a few times. This chain joins TRBV15 and TRBJ1-1; 7 nucleotides agree with TRBD1. The V and J ends lost 0 bases and 5 bases, in that order; junction bases with no gene match: 6. Germline loops: CDR1 LNHNV, CDR2 YYDKDF (reference sequence). The CDR3 covers 15 residues. The CDR3 spells CATSRERGQRTEAFF. The CDR3 DNA reads as TGTGCCACCAGCAGAGAGAGGGGACAGCGGACTGAAGCTTTCTTT.

About this clone: At one boundary the junction diverges from the germline segment, which might be a read error. V and J are TRBV12-5 and TRBJ2-7; 9 positions agree with TRBD1. The CDR3 is made up of 14 amino acids. Germline CDR1 is LGHNT and CDR2 is FRNRAP. CDR3 bases: TGTGCTAGTGGTCCGGGACAGGGCTCCCACGAGCAGTACTTC. Amino acids: CASGPGQGSHEQYF.

The rearrangement links TRBV2 to TRBJ2-6; weak D call: TRBD2 (6 bases). The V end lost 7 bases, the J end lost 1 base, and 8 bases lay between the germline ends. This CDR3 contains 14 residues. The germline CDR1 and CDR2 sequences are SNHLY and FYNNEI. Here the CDR3 DNA reads TGTGCCAGCAAACGGGAGTCTGGGGCCAACGTCCTGACTTTC. As protein: CASKRESGANVLTF.

The V call is TRBV18, the J call TRBJ2-7, with a possible D match to TRBD2 (7 bases). The CDR3 length is 17 residues. Germline V gene sequence: CDR1 KGHSH, CDR2 LQKENI. The V end was cut by 1 base, the J end by 3 bases, with 19 bases between. The CDR3 DNA sequence: TGTGCCAGCTCACCACGCCCGGGGGCGGGAGATGTCTACGAGCAGTACTTC. Translating it yields CASSPRPGAGDVYEQYF.

V gene TRBV2 combines with J gene TRBJ2-3; D not certain. Per the germline V gene, CDR1 is SNHLY and CDR2 is FYNNEI. The CDR3 has 12 amino acids. Trimming removed 2 bases at V and 4 bases at J, with 4 bases between. CDR3 bases: TGTGCCAGCAGTGAATGGGCAGATACGCAGTATTTT. Protein: CASSEWADTQYF.

J is TRBJ1-1 and V is TRBV6-1, with D hard to call. The V gene's germline CDR1 is MNHNS and CDR2 SASEGT. This CDR3 is built from 14 residues. V was clipped by 1 base and J by 2 bases, with 8 bases between them. CDR3 residues: CASSEGAANTEAFF. The CDR3 DNA is TGTGCCAGCAGTGAAGGGGCAGCCAACACTGAAGCTTTCTTT.

The genes are TRBV9 and TRBJ1-3; 12 bases match TRBD1. Germline CDR1 is SGDLS and CDR2 is YYNGEE. The CDR3 spans 14 residues. The V and J ends lost 2 bases and 8 bases, in that order; junction bases with no gene match: 2. Here the CDR3 reads CASSVGTGGDTIYF. The CDR3 DNA reads TGTGCCAGCAGCGTCGGGACAGGGGGCGACACCATATATTTT.

This clone was picked up one time. The chain has TRBV15 and TRBJ2-1; D is ambiguous. The CDR3 runs 12 residues. Per germline, CDR1 LNHNV and CDR2 YYDKDF (reference sequence). Trimming left V 1 base short and J 7 bases short, with 5 bases between. The DNA of the CDR3 is TGTGCCACCAGCAGAGGTTGGAATGAGCAGTTCTTC. This gives the protein CATSRGWNEQFF.